This T cell receptor (beta chain) was recorded in a study of T cell responses to AZD1222 COVID-19 vaccine. The assay was immunoSEQ multiplex PCR, and TCRdb's table has in-frame clones only and misses some. The sample yields around 110,000 clones, about 85% seen once. The CDR3 has 20 amino acids. The chain employs TRBV12-2 and TRBJ1-2; the table's TRBD1 call for D was not verified on the DNA. TRBV12-2 represents a pseudogene. The sample here was peripheral blood, taken on day 0 of AZD1222 vaccination. The sequence derives from an adult in good health. The CDR3 DNA follows: TGTGCAAGTCGCACTTCCGGGACAGCGCACACCTCACCGCCCTTCTATGGCTACACCTTC. Amino acids: CASRTSGTAHTSPPFYGYTF.